The 8 T cell receptor beta chains in this list originate from one sample, sequenced in a study of CD8 T cells in Susac syndrome. Reverse transcription of about 0.45 to 1 ug RNA used random hexamers. Via MiXCR, TCRdb re-called the immunoSEQ multiplex PCR reads, giving one row per CDR3 protein. The sample consists of a few hundred thousand distinct CDR3 sequences, roughly 90% of them appearing once. The sample taken for sequencing was CD8+ T cells from PBMCs. These receptor sequences come from a human donor with multiple sclerosis.

The chain has TRBV9 and TRBJ2-3, with D unclear. CDR1 and CDR2 (germline): SGDLS, YYNGEE. This CDR3 comprises 15 residues. V was pared by 4 bases and J by 7 bases, with 19 bases between. The CDR3 reads CASSQGGLNTNTQYF. CDR3 sequence (DNA): TGTGCCAGCAGCCAAGGTGGGCTGAATACGAATACGCAGTATTTT.

The gene calls are TRBV2 and TRBJ2-5; 10 positions match TRBD2. Looked up from germline, CDR1 is SNHLY and CDR2 is FYNNEI. The length of the CDR3 is 16 residues. Trimming took 2 bases from V and 2 from J; bases not matched to a gene: 5. The CDR3 is CASSESSLAGQETQYF. CDR3 in DNA: TGTGCCAGCAGTGAATCTTCACTAGCGGGACAAGAGACCCAGTACTTC.

The chain combines TRBV12-3 or TRBV12-4 with TRBJ2-1; the D is unclear. Trimming left V 2 bases short and J 0 bases short, with 11 bases between. This CDR3 has 16 amino acids. The CDR3, as DNA: TGTGCCAGCAGTTTATTAAGTACCCCCTCCTACAATGAGCAGTTCTTC. The encoded protein is CASSLLSTPSYNEQFF.

This clonotype has just a few counts. J is TRBJ2-1 and V is TRBV19, with 7 bases matching TRBD1. The ends lost 3 bases at V and 9 bases at J; junction bases unmatched: 5. CDR3 length equals 13 residues. Germline CDR1 is LNHDA and CDR2 is SQIVND (reference sequence). The CDR3 sequence: CASSILGGGEQFF. CDR3 bases: TGTGCCAGTAGTATTTTAGGGGGCGGTGAGCAGTTCTTC.

The chain employs TRBV28 and TRBJ2-2; TRBD1 matches at 9 bases. This CDR3 contains 17 residues. The germline V gene encodes CDR1 MDHEN and CDR2 SYDVKM. V trimming: 3 bases; J trimming: 3 bases; junction bases outside the gene matches: 8. This CDR3 is CASSFPGQGLDTGELFF. CDR3 in DNA: TGTGCCAGCAGTTTCCCGGGACAGGGTTTAGACACCGGGGAGCTGTTTTTT.

The V call is TRBV15, the J call TRBJ2-5; TRBD2 might be the D (5 bases). Between the trimmed V and J ends, which lost 4 bases and 7 bases, there was a span of 19 bases. The CDR3 runs 15 residues. In germline, CDR1 is LNHNV, CDR2 YYDKDF (reference sequence). The CDR3 loop reads CATSKYVEGSATQYF. The CDR3 DNA sequence: TGTGCCACCAGCAAGTATGTAGAGGGCAGTGCGACCCAGTACTTC.

This clonotype was seen a single time. This chain joins TRBV19 and TRBJ2-1; no definite D call. The germline gives CDR1 LNHDA, CDR2 SQIVND (reference sequence). The CDR3 extends over 14 amino acids. The V end was cut by 3 bases, the J end by 6 bases, with 12 bases between. The CDR3 protein is CASSMVGATNEQFF. As DNA, the CDR3 is TGTGCCAGTAGTATGGTCGGAGCAACCAATGAGCAGTTCTTC.

V usage is TRBV7-9 and J usage is TRBJ2-5; TRBD1 aligns across 9 bases. The CDR3 has 16 residues. After removal of 5 bases from V and 3 bases from J, the junction contained 10 bases not matched to a gene. Germline V CDR1 and CDR2: SEHNR, FQNEAQ (reference sequence). The CDR3 coding sequence is TGTGCCAGCAGCGGCCTGGACAGGGGAGGGGAAGAGACCCAGTACTTC. Its protein is CASSGLDRGGEETQYF.